These 2 T cell receptor beta chains came from one sample sequenced in a study of T cell responses to AZD1222 COVID-19 vaccine. Assay: immunoSEQ multiplex PCR; the TCRdb copy retains only in-frame clones and omits some. The table shows 150,000 or so clones, with 86% occurring only once. Sequenced material: peripheral blood, taken on day 0 of MenACWY control vaccination. The receptors come from an adult in good health.

This chain uses TRBV7-2 with TRBJ2-7; D unclear. V was clipped by 2 bases and J by 2 bases, with 10 bases between them. The germline V gene encodes CDR1 SGHTA and CDR2 FQGNSA. This CDR3 contains 14 residues. In nucleotides, the CDR3 is TGTGCCAGCAGCTTACGAAGGGCTACCTACGAGCAGTACTTC. Encoded protein: CASSLRRATYEQYF.

The chain couples TRBV21-1 to TRBJ2-7; the DNA was not used to check the table's D call, TRBD2. TRBV21-1 is classified as a pseudogene. The CDR3 runs 18 residues. The CDR3 nucleotides are TGTGCCAGCAGCAAAGGAGGGACTAGCGGGAGGGCCGCCCACGAGCAGTACTTC. Its translation: CASSKGGTSGRAAHEQYF.